These 17 T cell receptor beta chains came from one sample sequenced in a study of response to subunit inactivated influenza vaccine. TCRdb itself ran the RT-PCR reads through MiXCR, one entry per CDR3 protein. Seen here are about 520,000 distinct CDR3 sequences, 25% observed once, and the top ten hold approximately 1.9%. The sequenced sample was CD4+ T cells sorted from PBMCs, obtained around 5 days after vaccination. The receptors originated from a man in his fifties or sixties who received an inactivated influenza vaccine.

This chain joins TRBV30 and TRBJ2-1, with 7 bases fitting TRBD2. The CDR3 consists of 15 residues. Per germline, CDR1 GTSNPN and CDR2 SVGIG (reference sequence). Trimming took 3 bases from V and 7 from J; bases not matched to a gene: 12. As DNA, the CDR3 is TGTGCCTGGAGACCCTGGGGCGGGAGTACAAATGAGCAGTTCTTC. Encoded protein: CAWRPWGGSTNEQFF.

This chain joins TRBV5-6 and TRBJ2-7, with 9 bases fitting TRBD1. The junction had 10 bases not matched to a gene; V was cut back by 4 bases and J by 2 bases. The V gene's germline CDR1 is SGHDT and CDR2 YYEEEE. The length of the CDR3 is 16 residues. CDR3 residues: CASSPGQGRGTYEQYF. Here the CDR3 DNA reads TGTGCCAGCAGCCCAGGACAGGGGAGGGGAACCTACGAGCAGTACTTC.

This clonotype appeared a few times. V usage is TRBV7-9 and J usage is TRBJ2-3; 12 bases line up with TRBD2. The CDR3 consists of 17 residues. The germline V gene encodes CDR1 SEHNR and CDR2 FQNEAQ (reference sequence). The V gene end was trimmed by 2 bases and the J gene end by 5 bases; junction bases not matched to a gene: 8. The CDR3, as DNA: TGTGCCAGCAGCTTACTCACTAGCGGGGGGCCTGGAGATACGCAGTATTTT. Its translation: CASSLLTSGGPGDTQYF. Full variable domain (remainder filled in from reference TRBV7-9 and TRBJ2-3): DTGVSQNPRHKITKRGQNVTFRCDPISEHNRLYWYRQTLGQGPEFLTYFQNEAQLEKSRLLSDRFSAERPKGSFSTLEIQRTEQGDSAMYLCASSLLTSGGPGDTQYFGPGTRLTVL.

This clonotype appeared a few times. J is TRBJ1-6 and V is TRBV13, with 9 bases fitting TRBD1. This CDR3 is built from 17 residues. The germline CDR1 and CDR2 sequences are PRHDT and FYEKMQ (reference sequence). The trim removed 4 bases at V and 6 bases at J, leaving 10 bases unmatched. For the CDR3, the DNA is TGTGCCAGCAGCTCCAGAACAGGGGGCGCGAGTAATTCACCCCTCCACTTT. Its translation: CASSSRTGGASNSPLHF.

This clonotype was counted only a few times. V usage is TRBV7-2 and J usage is TRBJ2-4; D gene unclear. This CDR3 has 14 amino acids. Germline CDR1 reads SGHTA; CDR2 reads FQGNSA. V was clipped by 5 bases and J by 6 bases, with 14 bases between them. The CDR3 DNA sequence: TGTGCCAGCAGCCCCATTCGGATGGGAAACATTCAGTACTTC. It translates to CASSPIRMGNIQYF.

This clonotype is a singleton in its sample. The chain couples TRBV6-2 or TRBV6-3 to TRBJ2-5; D may be TRBD2 (5 bases). Deletions cut 9 bases from V and 5 bases from J, with 10 bases between. CDR1 and CDR2 from the germline V gene are MNHEY and SVGEGT. This CDR3 has 11 residues. Here the CDR3 reads CASRERETQYF. DNA for the CDR3: TGTGCCAGTAGGGAGAGGGAGACCCAGTACTTC.

This clonotype was seen a few times. The chain employs TRBV20-1 and TRBJ2-3; D gene uncertain. The germline V gene has CDR1 DFQATT and CDR2 SNEGSKA (reference sequence). This CDR3 region has 14 residues. Trimming removed 1 base from V and 0 bases from J, with 8 bases in between. This chain's CDR3 is CSARGDRSTDTQYF. The CDR3 DNA sequence: TGCAGTGCTAGAGGCGACCGAAGCACAGATACGCAGTATTTT.

The table lists this clonotype with a few counts. The chain carries TRBV12-3 or TRBV12-4 and TRBJ2-3, with 10 nucleotides matching TRBD1. V lost 0 bases, J lost 10 bases, and 4 bases stayed unmatched. The CDR3 loop spans 14 amino acids. The CDR3 spells CASSLAIGQGAQYF. The CDR3 DNA is TGTGCCAGCAGTTTAGCTATAGGACAGGGGGCGCAGTATTTT.

This chain uses TRBV20-1 with TRBJ1-2; 7 bases match TRBD1. This CDR3 comprises 11 residues. CDR1 is DFQATT, CDR2 SNEGSKA, per germline (reference sequence). With 2 bases clipped from V and 12 bases from J, the junction kept 6 bases outside the gene matches. CDR3 in DNA: TGCAGTGCTAGAAAGCAGGGGGTAGACACCTTC. Its translation: CSARKQGVDTF.

This chain links TRBV15 with TRBJ2-7; the D gene is possibly TRBD2 (7 bases). V was cut by 2 bases and J by 4 bases, with 21 bases left in between. The CDR3 has 17 residues. CDR1 and CDR2 (germline): LNHNV, YYDKDF (reference sequence). Written as DNA, the CDR3 is TGTGCCACCAGCAGATCCAGGGGCGGGGGAACGATTTACGAGCAGTACTTC. Translation gives CATSRSRGGGTIYEQYF.

Points on this clonotype: Its ends do not fully match the called genes, so a read error is possible. The chain employs TRBV3-1 and TRBJ2-3, with no clear D. This CDR3 is 15 amino acids long. Germline CDR1 and CDR2: LGHDT and YNNKEL (reference sequence). CDR3 nucleotide sequence: TGTGCCAGCAACCAAGAGCCGATCAGATCAGATACGCAGTATTTT. Translated, it gives CASNQEPIRSDTQYF.

This clonotype has at least ten counts. The rearrangement links TRBV27 to TRBJ1-2; TRBD1 agrees at 10 bases. The CDR3 totals 16 residues. Germline V gives CDR1 MNHEY, CDR2 SMNVEV (reference sequence). V gave up 5 bases and J gave up 8 bases; unmatched junction bases: 14. The CDR3 loop is CASSPIGQGVIRGYTF. The CDR3 DNA reads TGTGCCAGCAGTCCCATCGGACAGGGGGTGATTCGAGGCTACACCTTC.

This chain connects TRBV2 to TRBJ2-7; D gene ambiguous. CDR1 is SNHLY and CDR2 is FYNNEI in the germline V gene. The V gene lost 3 bases and the J gene lost 6 bases, with 6 bases spanning the gap. This CDR3 has 11 amino acids. The CDR3 bases are TGTGCCAGCAGTGAGAGTGGCGAGCAGTACTTC. Residues: CASSESGEQYF.

V is TRBV5-1 and J is TRBJ1-5; 7 bases map to TRBD1. The trim removed 2 bases at V and 0 bases at J, leaving 5 bases unmatched. Looked up from germline, CDR1 is SGHRS and CDR2 is YFSETQ. CDR3 length equals 16 residues. The CDR3 DNA sequence: TGCGCCAGCAGCTTATCGGGACAGATTAGCAATCAGCCCCAGCATTTT. Its protein is CASSLSGQISNQPQHF.

Only a few counts were recorded for this clonotype. The V gene is TRBV5-6, the J gene TRBJ1-2; D unresolved. The V and J ends lost 1 base and 2 bases respectively, with 6 bases between them. Germline CDR1 reads SGHDT; CDR2 reads YYEEEE. CDR3 length equals 13 residues. The CDR3 DNA reads TGTGCCAGCAGCTTGAATCTGAACTATGGCTACACCTTC. Protein product: CASSLNLNYGYTF.

Only a few counts were recorded for this clonotype. The CDR3 sequence: CASRNQLIQETQYF. CDR3 coding DNA: TGTGCCAGCAGGAACCAGCTGATCCAAGAGACCCAGTACTTC. The rearrangement uses TRBV11-1 and TRBJ2-5, with no clear D. The CDR3 totals 14 residues. Germline V CDR1 and CDR2: SGHAT, FQDESV (reference sequence). The ends were cut back, 6 bases at V and 1 base at J, with 12 bases in the middle.

The chain is built from TRBV12-3 or TRBV12-4 and TRBJ2-2, with D uncertain. Trimming removed 3 bases at V and 0 bases at J, with 8 bases between. CDR3 length equals 15 residues. DNA for the CDR3: TGTGCCAGCAGTTTTACCACACCGAACACCGGGGAGCTGTTTTTT. Protein product: CASSFTTPNTGELFF.